The T cell receptor beta chain under discussion was sequenced for a study of T cells expressing NK-cell markers. The CDR3 length is 17 residues. Germline-derived CDR1 and CDR2 are KGHSH and LQKENI. Each CDR3 protein gets one entry in TCRdb, which reprocessed the 5' RACE reads and gives no DNA. The sample has 300,000 to 450,000 distinct CDR3 sequences. The chain is built from TRBV18 and TRBJ1-1. The source of this sequence is a man aged 18-75 years in good health. The specimen sequenced was blood T cells: a sorted CD56 or NKG2C T cell subset, CD4+ or CD8+ T cells, or bulk PBMC T cells (not recorded which). The CDR3 spells CASSRSAQSGGHTEAFF.